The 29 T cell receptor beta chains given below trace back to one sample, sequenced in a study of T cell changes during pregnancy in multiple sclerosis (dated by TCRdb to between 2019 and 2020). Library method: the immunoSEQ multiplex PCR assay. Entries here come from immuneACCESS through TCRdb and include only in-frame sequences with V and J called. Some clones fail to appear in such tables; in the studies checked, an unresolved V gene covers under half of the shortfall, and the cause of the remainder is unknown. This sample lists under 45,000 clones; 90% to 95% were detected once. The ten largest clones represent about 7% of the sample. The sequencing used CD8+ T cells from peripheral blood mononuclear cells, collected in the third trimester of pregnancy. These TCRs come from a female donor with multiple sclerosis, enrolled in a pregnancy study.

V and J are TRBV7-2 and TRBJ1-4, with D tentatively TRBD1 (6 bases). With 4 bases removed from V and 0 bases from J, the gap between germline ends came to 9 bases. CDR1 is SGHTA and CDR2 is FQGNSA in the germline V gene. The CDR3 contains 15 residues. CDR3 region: CASSSGAATNEKLFF. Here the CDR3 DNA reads TGTGCCAGCAGCTCAGGGGCTGCAACTAATGAAAAACTGTTTTTT.

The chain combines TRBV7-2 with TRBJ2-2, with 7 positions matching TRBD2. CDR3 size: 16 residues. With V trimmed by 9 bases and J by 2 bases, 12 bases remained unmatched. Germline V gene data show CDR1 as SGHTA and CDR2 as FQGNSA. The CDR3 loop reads CASTLAREYNTGELFF. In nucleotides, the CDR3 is TGTGCCAGTACCCTAGCGCGGGAGTACAACACCGGGGAGCTGTTTTTT.

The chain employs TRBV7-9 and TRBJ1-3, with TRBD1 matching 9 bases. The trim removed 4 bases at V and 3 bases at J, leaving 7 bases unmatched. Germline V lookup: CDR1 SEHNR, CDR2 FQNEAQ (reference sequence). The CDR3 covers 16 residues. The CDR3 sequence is CASSSTGTGLGNTIYF. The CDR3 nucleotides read TGTGCCAGCAGCTCGACCGGGACAGGGCTTGGAAACACCATATATTTT.

CDR3 sequence (DNA): TGTGCCAGCTCGGAGGGCTACAATGAGCAGTTCTTC. Translated, it gives CASSEGYNEQFF. V is TRBV9 and J is TRBJ2-1, with D possibly matching TRBD2 (6 bases). Germline values: CDR1 SGDLS, CDR2 YYNGEE. This CDR3 contains 12 residues. Trimming pared 7 bases from V and 3 bases from J, leaving 8 bases between.

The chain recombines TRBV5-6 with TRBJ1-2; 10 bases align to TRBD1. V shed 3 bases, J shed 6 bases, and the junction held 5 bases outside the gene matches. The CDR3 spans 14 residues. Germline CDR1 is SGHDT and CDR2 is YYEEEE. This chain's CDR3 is CASSSDRGLDGYTF. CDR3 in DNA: TGTGCCAGCAGCTCCGACAGGGGGCTGGATGGCTACACCTTC.

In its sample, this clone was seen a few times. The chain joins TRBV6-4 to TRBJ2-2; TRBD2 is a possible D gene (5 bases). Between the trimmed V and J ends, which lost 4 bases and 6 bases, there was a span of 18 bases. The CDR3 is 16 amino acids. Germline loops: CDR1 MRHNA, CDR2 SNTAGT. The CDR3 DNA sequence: TGTGCCAGCAGTGCCCACTCGTCCCCGGGGTCCGGGGAGCTGTTTTTT. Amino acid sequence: CASSAHSSPGSGELFF.

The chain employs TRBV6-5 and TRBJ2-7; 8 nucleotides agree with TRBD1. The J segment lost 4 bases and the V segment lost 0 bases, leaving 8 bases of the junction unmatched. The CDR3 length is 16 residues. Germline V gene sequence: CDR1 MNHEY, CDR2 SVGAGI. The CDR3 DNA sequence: TGTGCCAGCAGTTACTCGATGGGACAGGTGTTTTACGAGCAGTACTTC. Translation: CASSYSMGQVFYEQYF.

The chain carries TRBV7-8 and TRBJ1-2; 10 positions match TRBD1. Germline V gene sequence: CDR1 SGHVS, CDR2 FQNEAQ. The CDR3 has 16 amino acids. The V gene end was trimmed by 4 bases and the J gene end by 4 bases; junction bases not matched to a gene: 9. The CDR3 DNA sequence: TGTGCCAGCAGCTCGACCGGACAGGGGGTAGTCTATGGCTACACCTTC. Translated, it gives CASSSTGQGVVYGYTF.

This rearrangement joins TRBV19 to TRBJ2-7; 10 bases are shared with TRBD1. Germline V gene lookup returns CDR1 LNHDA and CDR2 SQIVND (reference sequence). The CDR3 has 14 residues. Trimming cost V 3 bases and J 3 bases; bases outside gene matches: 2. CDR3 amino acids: CASSIGQGDYEQYF. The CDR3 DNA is TGTGCCAGTAGTATCGGACAGGGGGACTACGAGCAGTACTTC.

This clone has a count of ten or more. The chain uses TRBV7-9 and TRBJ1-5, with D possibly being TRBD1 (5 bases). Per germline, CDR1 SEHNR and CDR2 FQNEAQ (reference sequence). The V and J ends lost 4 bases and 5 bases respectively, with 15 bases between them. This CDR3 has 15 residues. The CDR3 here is CASSSTQGGDQPQHF. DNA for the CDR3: TGTGCCAGCAGCTCGACTCAGGGTGGGGATCAGCCCCAGCATTTT.

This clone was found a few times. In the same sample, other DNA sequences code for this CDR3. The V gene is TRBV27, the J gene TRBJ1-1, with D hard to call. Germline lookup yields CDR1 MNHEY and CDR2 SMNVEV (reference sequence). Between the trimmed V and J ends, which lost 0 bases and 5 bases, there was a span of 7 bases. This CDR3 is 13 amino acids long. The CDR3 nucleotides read TGTGCCAGCAGTTTATCGCGGGGAACTGAAGCTTTCTTT. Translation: CASSLSRGTEAFF.

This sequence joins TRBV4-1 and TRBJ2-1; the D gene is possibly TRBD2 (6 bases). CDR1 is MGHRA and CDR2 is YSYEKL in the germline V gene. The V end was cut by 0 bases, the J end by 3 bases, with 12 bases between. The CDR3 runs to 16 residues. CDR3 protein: CASSQDQASVYNEQFF. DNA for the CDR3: TGCGCCAGCAGCCAAGATCAAGCTAGCGTCTACAATGAGCAGTTCTTC.

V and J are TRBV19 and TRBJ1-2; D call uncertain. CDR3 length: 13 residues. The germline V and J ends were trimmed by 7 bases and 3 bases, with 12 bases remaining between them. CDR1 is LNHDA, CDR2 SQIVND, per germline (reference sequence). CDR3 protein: CASNFDGDYGYTF. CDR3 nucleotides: TGTGCCAGTAACTTTGACGGAGACTATGGCTACACCTTC.

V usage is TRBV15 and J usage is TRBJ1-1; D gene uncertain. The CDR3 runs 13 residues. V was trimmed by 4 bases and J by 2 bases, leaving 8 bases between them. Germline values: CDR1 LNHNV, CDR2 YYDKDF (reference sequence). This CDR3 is CATSISPNTEAFF. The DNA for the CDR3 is TGTGCCACCAGCATATCCCCCAACACTGAAGCTTTCTTT.

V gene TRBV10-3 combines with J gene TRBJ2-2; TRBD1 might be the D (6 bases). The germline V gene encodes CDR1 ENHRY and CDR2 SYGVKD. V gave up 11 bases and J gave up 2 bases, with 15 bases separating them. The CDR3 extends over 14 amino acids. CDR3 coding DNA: TGTGCCGCAAACCGGGACACAAACACCGGGGAGCTGTTTTTT. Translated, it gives CAANRDTNTGELFF.

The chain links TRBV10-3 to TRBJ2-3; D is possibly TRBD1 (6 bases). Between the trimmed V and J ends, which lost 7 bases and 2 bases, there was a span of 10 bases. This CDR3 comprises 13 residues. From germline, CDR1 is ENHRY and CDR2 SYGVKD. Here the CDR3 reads CAINDRSTDTQYF. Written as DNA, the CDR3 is TGTGCCATCAACGACAGGTCCACAGATACGCAGTATTTT.

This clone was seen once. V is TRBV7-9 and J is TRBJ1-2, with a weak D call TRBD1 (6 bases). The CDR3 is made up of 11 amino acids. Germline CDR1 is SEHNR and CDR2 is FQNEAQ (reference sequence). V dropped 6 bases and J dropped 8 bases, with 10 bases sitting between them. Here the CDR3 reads CASSPGDGYTF. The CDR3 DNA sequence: TGTGCCAGCAGTCCAGGGGACGGCTACACCTTC.

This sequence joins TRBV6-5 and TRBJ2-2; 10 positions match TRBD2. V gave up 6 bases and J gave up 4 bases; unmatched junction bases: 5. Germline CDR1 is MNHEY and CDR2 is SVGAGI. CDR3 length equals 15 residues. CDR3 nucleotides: TGTGCCAGCAGAGCGGGGGGGCTAAGCACCGGGGAGCTGTTTTTT. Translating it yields CASRAGGLSTGELFF.

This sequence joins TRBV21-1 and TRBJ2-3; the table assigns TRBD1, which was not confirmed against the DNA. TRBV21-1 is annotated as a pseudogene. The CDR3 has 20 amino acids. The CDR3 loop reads CASSKGKNRGGWGSTDTQYF. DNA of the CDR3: TGTGCCAGCAGCAAAGGAAAAAACAGGGGTGGATGGGGCAGCACAGATACGCAGTATTTT.

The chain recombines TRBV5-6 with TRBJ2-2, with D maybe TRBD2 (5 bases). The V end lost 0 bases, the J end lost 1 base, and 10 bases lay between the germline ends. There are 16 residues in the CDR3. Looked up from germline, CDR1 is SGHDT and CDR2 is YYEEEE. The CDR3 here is CASSLALAGNTGELFF. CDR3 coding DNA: TGTGCCAGCAGCTTGGCCCTGGCGGGGAACACCGGGGAGCTGTTTTTT. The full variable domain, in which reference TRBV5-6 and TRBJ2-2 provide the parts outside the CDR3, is DAGVTQSPTHLIKTRGQQVTLRCSPKSGHDTVSWYQQALGQGPQFIFQYYEEEERQRGNFPDRFSGHQFPNYSSELNVNALLLGDSALYLCASSLALAGNTGELFFGEGSRLTVL.

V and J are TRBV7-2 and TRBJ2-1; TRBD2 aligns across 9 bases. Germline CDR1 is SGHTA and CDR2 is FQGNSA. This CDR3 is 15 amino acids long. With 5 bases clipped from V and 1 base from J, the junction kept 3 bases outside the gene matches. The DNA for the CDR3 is TGTGCCAGCAGCACAAGCGGGGGGTCCTACAATGAGCAGTTCTTC. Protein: CASSTSGGSYNEQFF.

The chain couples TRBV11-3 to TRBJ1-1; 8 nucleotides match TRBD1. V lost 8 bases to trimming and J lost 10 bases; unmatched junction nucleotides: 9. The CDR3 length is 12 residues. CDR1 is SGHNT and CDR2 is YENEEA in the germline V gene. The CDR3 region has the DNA TGTGCCAGCCGGAAGGGACAGGCCCCAGCTTTCTTT. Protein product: CASRKGQAPAFF.

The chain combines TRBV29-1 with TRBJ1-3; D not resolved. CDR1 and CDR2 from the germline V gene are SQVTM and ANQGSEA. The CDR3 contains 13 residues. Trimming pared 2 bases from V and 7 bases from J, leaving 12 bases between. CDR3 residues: CSVEPRESNTIYF. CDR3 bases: TGCAGCGTTGAACCGAGGGAGTCTAACACCATATATTTT.

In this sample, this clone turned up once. CDR3 DNA sequence: TGTGCCAGTGAGGATAAGCGGCAGCTTTACAATGAGCAGTTCTTC. Amino acids: CASEDKRQLYNEQFF. The J gene is TRBJ2-1, the V gene TRBV19; TRBD2 is a possible D gene (5 bases). The CDR3 has 15 amino acids. V was shortened by 8 bases and J by 4 bases, with 18 bases between the two germline ends. Germline lookup yields CDR1 LNHDA and CDR2 SQIVND (reference sequence).

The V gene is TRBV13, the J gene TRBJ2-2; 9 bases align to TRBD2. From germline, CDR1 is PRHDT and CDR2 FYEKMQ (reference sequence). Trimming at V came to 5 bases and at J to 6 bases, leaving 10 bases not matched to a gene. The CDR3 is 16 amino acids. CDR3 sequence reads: CASSARLAETPGELFF. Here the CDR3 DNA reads TGTGCCAGCAGCGCGCGACTAGCGGAGACACCCGGGGAGCTGTTTTTT.

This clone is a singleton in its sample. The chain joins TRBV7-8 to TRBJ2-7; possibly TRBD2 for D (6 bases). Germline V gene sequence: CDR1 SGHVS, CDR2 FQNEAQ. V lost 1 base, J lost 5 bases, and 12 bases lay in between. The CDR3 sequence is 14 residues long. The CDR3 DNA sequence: TGTGCCAGCAGCTTAGGACTAGACACCGACGAGCAGTACTTC. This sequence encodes CASSLGLDTDEQYF.

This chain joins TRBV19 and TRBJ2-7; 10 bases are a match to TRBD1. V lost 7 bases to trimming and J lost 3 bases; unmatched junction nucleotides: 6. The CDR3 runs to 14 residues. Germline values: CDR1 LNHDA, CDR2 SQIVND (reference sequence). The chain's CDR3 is CASMGGQGGYEQYF. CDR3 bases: TGTGCCAGTATGGGCGGACAGGGGGGCTACGAGCAGTACTTC.

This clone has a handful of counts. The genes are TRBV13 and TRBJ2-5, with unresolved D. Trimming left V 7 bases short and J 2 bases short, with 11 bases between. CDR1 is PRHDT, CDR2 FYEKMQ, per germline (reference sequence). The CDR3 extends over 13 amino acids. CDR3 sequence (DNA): TGTGCCAGCAATTCGGCAGCGCAAGAGACCCAGTACTTC. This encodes CASNSAAQETQYF.

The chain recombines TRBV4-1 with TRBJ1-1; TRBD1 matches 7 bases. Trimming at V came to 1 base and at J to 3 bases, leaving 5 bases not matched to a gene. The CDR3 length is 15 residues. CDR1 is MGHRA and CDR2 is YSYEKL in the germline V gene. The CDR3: CASSQGGQVDTEAFF. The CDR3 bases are TGCGCCAGCAGCCAAGGAGGACAGGTAGACACTGAAGCTTTCTTT.